Below, 32 T cell receptor beta chains from the same sample are listed, as sequenced in a study of metastatic and nonmetastatic thyroid tumors. TCRdb reanalyzed the PCR reads via MiXCR. The sample has under 25,000 clones, roughly 20% seen once; the top ten hold around 7.8%. Every patient was untreated before thyroid surgery. The sample was adjacent normal tissue. Receptors originate from a female donor with papillary thyroid cancer or a benign thyroid nodule (not recorded which). Some clones in this sample may be carry-over from other donors' samples.

Concerning this clone itself: This likely comes from a read error, as the CDR3 has no conserved phenylalanine or tryptophan at its end. The chain links TRBV7-6 to TRBJ1-4, with 9 bases identical to TRBD1. Germline V gene data show CDR1 as SGHVS and CDR2 as FNYEAQ. Trimming at V came to 5 bases and at J to 13 bases, leaving 8 bases not matched to a gene. There are 13 residues in the CDR3. For the CDR3, the DNA is TGTGCCAGCAGCATGGGGACAGGGTCCGGACTGTTTTGT. Protein sequence: CASSMGTGSGLFC.

This chain joins TRBV11-2 and TRBJ2-7; 9 bases line up with TRBD1. The CDR3 consists of 13 residues. CDR1 and CDR2 (germline): SGHAT, FQNNGV. V shed 3 bases and J 4 bases; nucleotides not matched to a gene: 1. CDR3 protein: CASSLTGGYEQYF. Written as DNA, the CDR3 is TGTGCCAGCAGCTTGACAGGGGGTTACGAGCAGTACTTC. Drawing the rest from reference TRBV11-2 and TRBJ2-7, the complete variable domain is EAGVAQSPRYKIIEKRQSVAFWCNPISGHATLYWYQQILGQGPKLLIQFQNNGVVDDSQLPKDRFSAERLKGVDSTLKIQPAKLEDSAVYLCASSLTGGYEQYFGPGTRLTVT.

As to this clone: Other DNA sequences in the sample encode the same CDR3. The rearrangement uses TRBV28 and TRBJ2-1, with 11 bases that match TRBD2. Per the germline V gene, CDR1 is MDHEN and CDR2 is SYDVKM. V was clipped by 6 bases and J by 7 bases; unmatched bases: 14. The CDR3 is 17 residues long. CDR3 sequence (DNA): TGTGCCAGCAGGACCCAGGGAACTAGCGGGAGAATGAATGAGCAGTTCTTC. Translated, it gives CASRTQGTSGRMNEQFF.

This clone counts as medium-sized. The genes are TRBV7-8 and TRBJ1-2; 7 bases match TRBD1. CDR1 is SGHVS, CDR2 FQNEAQ, per germline. V lost 11 bases to trimming and J lost 8 bases; unmatched junction nucleotides: 11. The CDR3 is 12 amino acids. For the CDR3, the DNA is TGTGCCGGATGGGAGGGGGCGACCGGCTACACCTTC. Translating gives CAGWEGATGYTF.

The gene calls are TRBV27 and TRBJ1-1; 10 nucleotides match TRBD1. Germline CDR1 and CDR2: MNHEY and SMNVEV (reference sequence). J gave up 7 bases and V 8 bases, and 7 bases lay outside the gene matches. The CDR3 totals 13 residues. CDR3 protein: CASFGQGVFEAFF. The CDR3 nucleotides read TGTGCCAGCTTCGGACAGGGGGTATTTGAAGCTTTCTTT.

With regard to this clone: One junction end disagrees with the germline gene, perhaps due to a read error. DNA for the CDR3: TGTGCTAGTGGTTTTGGACTAGCGGGTAATATTAATGGGCAGTTCTTC. Its protein is CASGFGLAGNINGQFF. This chain links TRBV12-5 with TRBJ2-1, with 11 bases lining up with TRBD2. Germline V CDR1 and CDR2: LGHNT, FRNRAP. This CDR3 is 16 amino acids long.

The sample holds many counts of this clone. V and J are TRBV4-3 and TRBJ1-3, with TRBD1 matching over 9 bases. V trimming: 0 bases; J trimming: 5 bases; junction bases outside the gene matches: 8. Germline CDR1 is LGHNA and CDR2 is YSLEER. CDR3 length: 17 amino acids. This CDR3 reads CASSQDPGTGSRNTIYF. CDR3 bases: TGCGCCAGCAGCCAAGATCCCGGGACAGGGAGTCGAAACACCATATATTTT.

This clone was seen many times. This chain connects TRBV19 to TRBJ1-2; the D gene is possibly TRBD1 (6 bases). V lost 5 bases and J lost 3, with 16 bases in between. The CDR3 sequence is 15 residues long. Per the germline V gene, CDR1 is LNHDA and CDR2 is SQIVND (reference sequence). Here the CDR3 reads CASSALRGGDYGYTF. In DNA, the CDR3 is TGTGCCAGTAGTGCCCTGCGTGGGGGCGACTATGGCTACACCTTC.

The rearrangement links TRBV5-6 to TRBJ2-1, with D perhaps being TRBD1 or TRBD2 (5 bases each). With 4 bases removed from V and 14 bases from J, the gap between germline ends came to 13 bases. This CDR3 has 11 amino acids. Germline assignment: CDR1 SGHDT and CDR2 YYEEEE. CDR3 nucleotide sequence: TGTGCCAGCAGCCTCGGGGACCCGGAGTTCTTC. Protein sequence: CASSLGDPEFF.

This clone is labeled medium-sized. The chain employs TRBV5-1 and TRBJ1-1; tentative D call: TRBD1 (6 bases). The CDR3 has 15 amino acids. CDR1 and CDR2 (germline): SGHRS, YFSETQ. Between the trimmed V and J ends, which lost 4 bases and 6 bases, there was a span of 19 bases. CDR3 sequence: CASSPSRGLLSEAFF. DNA for the CDR3: TGCGCCAGCAGCCCATCCAGGGGCCTGCTCTCTGAAGCTTTCTTT.

To note about this clone: No conserved phenylalanine or tryptophan ends this CDR3, so it is likely a read error. The genes are TRBV6-2 or TRBV6-3 and TRBJ2-1; 10 bases align to TRBD2. The CDR3 is 19 amino acids. The junction had 16 bases not matched to a gene; V was cut back by 5 bases and J by 3 bases. From germline, CDR1 is MNHEY and CDR2 SVGEGT. CDR3 DNA sequence: TGTGCCAGCAGTCGATTGACAGTTGCTAGCGGGAGAGGCTACAATGAGCAGTTCTCC. This encodes CASSRLTVASGRGYNEQFS.

This clone is classed as large (0.1 to 1%). The chain links TRBV6-4 to TRBJ2-3; TRBD2 matches 10 bases. Germline CDR1 MRHNA, CDR2 SNTAGT. V trimming: 3 bases; J trimming: 3 bases; junction bases outside the gene matches: 3. This CDR3 is built from 15 residues. The CDR3 protein is CASSEVAGGTDTQYF. CDR3 nucleotides: TGTGCCAGCAGTGAAGTAGCGGGAGGTACAGATACGCAGTATTTT.

Details on this clone: At one end, the junction sequence differs from germline, possibly due to a read error. This CDR3 is also generated by other DNA sequences in the sample. The chain combines TRBV9 with TRBJ2-2; D gene ambiguous. Germline V CDR1 and CDR2: SGDLS, YYNGEE. The CDR3 loop spans 13 amino acids. CDR3 DNA sequence: TGTGCCAGCAGCGTAGCCACAACCGGTGAGCTGTTTTTT. It yields the protein CASSVATTGELFF.

The chain carries TRBV6-6 and TRBJ1-1; D may be TRBD1 (6 bases). The CDR3 is made up of 15 amino acids. Between the trimmed V and J ends, which lost 2 bases and 1 base, there was a span of 11 bases. CDR1 is MNHNY and CDR2 is SVGAGI in the germline V gene (reference sequence). This CDR3 reads CASSYHRVGNTEAFF. The CDR3 nucleotides are TGTGCCAGCAGTTACCACAGGGTAGGGAACACTGAAGCTTTCTTT.

Only a few counts were recorded for this clone. The chain employs TRBV6-1 and TRBJ1-1; TRBD1 might be the D (6 bases). Germline CDR1 reads MNHNS; CDR2 reads SASEGT. The CDR3 contains 17 residues. The germline V and J ends were trimmed by 7 bases and 2 bases, with 23 bases remaining between them. The CDR3 DNA reads as TGTGCCAGCATTTTTCTGAGGGGGACAAGTGGTAACACTGAAGCTTTCTTT. It specifies CASIFLRGTSGNTEAFF.

Judged by abundance, this clone is medium-sized. This chain uses TRBV19 with TRBJ1-5; D remains ambiguous. Between the trimmed V and J ends, which lost 8 bases and 0 bases, there was a span of 14 bases. CDR3 length: 15 residues. CDR1 is LNHDA, CDR2 SQIVND, per germline (reference sequence). DNA of the CDR3: TGTGCCAGTTCCTGGAGCAGCTATAGCAATCAGCCCCAGCATTTT. It translates to CASSWSSYSNQPQHF. The full variable domain, with the rest looked up from reference TRBV19 and TRBJ1-5, is DGGITQSPKYLFRKEGQNVTLSCEQNLNHDAMYWYRQDPGQGLRLIYYSQIVNDFQKGDIAEGYSVSREKKESFPLTVTSAQKNPTAFYLCASSWSSYSNQPQHFGDGTRLSIL.

The V and J genes are TRBV6-1 and TRBJ1-3, with TRBD1 as a possible D gene (6 bases). Trimming pared 10 bases from V and 4 bases from J, leaving 14 bases between. The CDR3 covers 13 residues. CDR1 MNHNS and CDR2 SASEGT come from the germline V gene. The CDR3 region is CATFTGIGNTIYF. The CDR3 nucleotides are TGTGCCACCTTTACAGGGATCGGAAACACCATATATTTT.

The chain combines TRBV29-1 with TRBJ2-7, with 7 positions matching TRBD2. CDR1 and CDR2 from the germline V gene are SQVTM and ANQGSEA. The CDR3 length is 14 residues. With 4 bases clipped from V and 5 bases from J, the junction kept 11 bases outside the gene matches. The CDR3 bases are TGCAGCGTTGTGGCGGGAGCCCTTCTGGACGAGCAGTACTTC. Residues: CSVVAGALLDEQYF.

Ten or more counts support this clone. The V and J genes are TRBV5-4 and TRBJ2-5; no firm D call. Germline V gives CDR1 SGHNT, CDR2 YYREEE (reference sequence). This CDR3 comprises 12 residues. V lost 0 bases to trimming and J lost 5 bases, with 5 bases between them. The CDR3 protein is CASSLAWETQYF. CDR3 in DNA: TGTGCCAGCAGCTTGGCCTGGGAGACCCAGTACTTC.

The chain recombines TRBV3-1 with TRBJ2-3, with D possibly TRBD2 on 6 matching bases. The V and J ends lost 4 bases and 4 bases respectively, with 12 bases between them. This CDR3 region has 14 residues. Germline assignment: CDR1 LGHDT and CDR2 YNNKEL (reference sequence). The CDR3 is CASSPRLEPDTQYF. The CDR3 DNA reads TGTGCCAGCAGCCCGCGACTAGAGCCAGATACGCAGTATTTT.

This sequence joins TRBV11-2 and TRBJ1-1, with 7 positions matching TRBD1. The CDR3 is 18 amino acids. J was trimmed by 1 base and V by 0 bases; bases with no gene match: 11. CDR1 is SGHAT, CDR2 FQNNGV, per germline. The CDR3 protein is CASSLEGQGDYRNTEAFF. CDR3 coding DNA: TGTGCCAGCAGCTTAGAGGGGCAGGGGGATTATAGGAACACTGAAGCTTTCTTT.

The chain carries TRBV20-1 and TRBJ2-7; D might be TRBD2 (6 bases). This CDR3 is built from 14 residues. The germline V gene has CDR1 DFQATT and CDR2 SNEGSKA (reference sequence). Trimming removed 1 base at V and 0 bases at J, with 10 bases between. The CDR3 region has the DNA TGCAGTGCTAGAGGCGGGGATTGCTCCTACGAGCAGTACTTC. As protein: CSARGGDCSYEQYF.

This clone occurred a few times. The chain links TRBV6-1 to TRBJ2-1; D unclear. The CDR3 has 12 amino acids. From germline, CDR1 is MNHNS and CDR2 SASEGT. With 6 bases removed from V and 8 bases from J, the gap between germline ends came to 11 bases. The CDR3 region is CASSLSFDEQFF. DNA for the CDR3: TGTGCCAGCAGCCTAAGTTTCGATGAGCAGTTCTTC.

The chain recombines TRBV7-9 with TRBJ1-1, with 8 nucleotides matching TRBD1. Germline CDR1 reads SEHNR; CDR2 reads FQNEAQ (reference sequence). CDR3 size: 15 residues. V gave up 5 bases and J gave up 1 base; unmatched junction bases: 6. CDR3 in amino acids: CASSPPTGANTEAFF. The CDR3 nucleotides are TGTGCCAGCAGCCCTCCGACAGGGGCGAACACTGAAGCTTTCTTT.

Ten or more counts support this clone. This rearrangement joins TRBV19 to TRBJ2-3; the D call may be TRBD1 or TRBD2 (5 bases each). Germline assignment: CDR1 LNHDA and CDR2 SQIVND (reference sequence). This CDR3 has 17 amino acids. With 5 bases removed from V and 5 bases from J, the gap between germline ends came to 23 bases. CDR3 in DNA: TGTGCCAGTAGTTTCCGGGACCGCGGGTGGGACGGAGATACGCAGTATTTT. It codes for CASSFRDRGWDGDTQYF.

The chain joins TRBV11-3 to TRBJ2-4; D not certain. CDR1 is SGHNT, CDR2 YENEEA, per germline. The V end lost 0 bases, the J end lost 7 bases, and 7 bases lay between the germline ends. This CDR3 has 13 residues. The CDR3 region is CASSLDGVNIQYF. The CDR3 DNA is TGTGCCAGCAGCTTAGATGGGGTGAACATTCAGTACTTC.

There are a few counts of this clone. The chain is built from TRBV6-1 and TRBJ2-2; TRBD2 aligns across 13 bases. V was clipped by 6 bases and J by 5 bases; unmatched bases: 6. Germline-derived CDR1 and CDR2 are MNHNS and SASEGT. The CDR3 covers 16 residues. CDR3 sequence (DNA): TGTGCCAGCAGAGGACTAGCGGGAGTGAGAACCGGGGAGCTGTTTTTT. Translating it yields CASRGLAGVRTGELFF.

This clone is labeled as medium-sized. The chain carries TRBV20-1 and TRBJ1-5, with D unclear. With 2 bases removed from V and 5 bases from J, the gap between germline ends came to 16 bases. The CDR3 sequence is 15 residues long. The germline V gene has CDR1 DFQATT and CDR2 SNEGSKA (reference sequence). DNA for the CDR3: TGCAGTGCTAGAAAGGACTCGGCAGGACATCAGCCCCAGCATTTT. Protein product: CSARKDSAGHQPQHF.

The rearrangement links TRBV7-9 to TRBJ2-7, with D possibly TRBD1 on 5 matching bases. CDR3 length: 13 amino acids. The germline V gene has CDR1 SEHNR and CDR2 FQNEAQ (reference sequence). V dropped 4 bases and J dropped 5 bases, with 12 bases sitting between them. The CDR3, as DNA: TGTGCCAGCAGCTCGGCCGCAGGGAACGAGCAGTACTTC. Protein product: CASSSAAGNEQYF. Drawing the rest from reference TRBV7-9 and TRBJ2-7, the complete variable domain is DTGVSQNPRHKITKRGQNVTFRCDPISEHNRLYWYRQTLGQGPEFLTYFQNEAQLEKSRLLSDRFSAERPKGSFSTLEIQRTEQGDSAMYLCASSSAAGNEQYFGPGTRLTVT.

This clone was seen a handful of times. The chain links TRBV6-4 to TRBJ2-3, with D perhaps matching TRBD2 (6 bases). V was shortened by 2 bases and J by 2 bases, with 11 bases between the two germline ends. The CDR3 sequence is 15 residues long. CDR1 is MRHNA, CDR2 SNTAGT, per germline. The CDR3 reads CASSDGGTLTDTQYF. The CDR3 DNA follows: TGTGCCAGCAGTGACGGCGGGACTCTCACAGATACGCAGTATTTT.

This rearrangement joins TRBV7-9 to TRBJ2-1; D not certain. The CDR3 is 14 amino acids. Trimming took 5 bases from V and 0 from J, leaving 8 bases between them. Germline V gene lookup returns CDR1 SEHNR and CDR2 FQNEAQ (reference sequence). In DNA, the CDR3 is TGTGCCAGCAGCGCGCAGAGCTCCTACAATGAGCAGTTCTTC. It translates to CASSAQSSYNEQFF.

This clone was detected a few times. This rearrangement joins TRBV19 to TRBJ1-4, with 8 positions matching TRBD1. The ends lost 1 base at V and 5 bases at J; junction bases unmatched: 9. Germline CDR1 is LNHDA and CDR2 is SQIVND (reference sequence). This CDR3 spans 17 amino acids. The CDR3 coding sequence is TGTGCCAGTAGTATAGGGGCCAGGGGGCTTCGGAATGAAAAACTGTTTTTT. Residues: CASSIGARGLRNEKLFF.